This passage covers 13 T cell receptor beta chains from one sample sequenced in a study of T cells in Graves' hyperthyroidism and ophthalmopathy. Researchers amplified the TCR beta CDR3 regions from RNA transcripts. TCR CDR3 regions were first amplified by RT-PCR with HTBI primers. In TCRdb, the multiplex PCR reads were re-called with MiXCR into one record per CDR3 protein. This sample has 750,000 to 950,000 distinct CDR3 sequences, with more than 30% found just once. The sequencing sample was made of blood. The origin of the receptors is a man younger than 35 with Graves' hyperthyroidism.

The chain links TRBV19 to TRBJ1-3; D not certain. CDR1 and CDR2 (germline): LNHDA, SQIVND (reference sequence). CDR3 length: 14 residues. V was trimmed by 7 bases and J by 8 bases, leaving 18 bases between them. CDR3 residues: CASTTRGYGYTIYF. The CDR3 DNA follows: TGTGCCAGTACCACAAGAGGCTATGGCTACACCATATATTTT.

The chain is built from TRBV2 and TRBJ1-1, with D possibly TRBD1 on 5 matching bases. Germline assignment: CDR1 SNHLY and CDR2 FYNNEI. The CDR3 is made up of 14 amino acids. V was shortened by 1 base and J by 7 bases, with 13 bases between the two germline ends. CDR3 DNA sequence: TGTGCCAGCAGTGAAGAGTACGAGCAGGGTGAAGCTTTCTTT. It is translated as CASSEEYEQGEAFF.

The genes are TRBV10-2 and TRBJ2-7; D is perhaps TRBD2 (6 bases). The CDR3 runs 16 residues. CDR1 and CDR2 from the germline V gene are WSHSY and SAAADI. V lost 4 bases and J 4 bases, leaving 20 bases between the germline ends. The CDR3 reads CASSGPGTLGPYEQYF. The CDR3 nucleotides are TGCGCCAGCAGTGGACCCGGGACTTTGGGACCTTACGAGCAGTACTTC.

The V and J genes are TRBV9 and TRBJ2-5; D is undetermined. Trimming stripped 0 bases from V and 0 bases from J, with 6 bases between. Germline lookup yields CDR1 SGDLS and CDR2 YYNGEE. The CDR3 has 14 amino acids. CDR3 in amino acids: CASSVDWHQETQYF. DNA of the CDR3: TGTGCCAGCAGCGTAGATTGGCACCAAGAGACCCAGTACTTC.

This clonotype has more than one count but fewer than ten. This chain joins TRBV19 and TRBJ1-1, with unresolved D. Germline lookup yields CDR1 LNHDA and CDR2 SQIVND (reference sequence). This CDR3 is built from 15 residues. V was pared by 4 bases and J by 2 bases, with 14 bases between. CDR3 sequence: CASSSRAWGNTEAFF. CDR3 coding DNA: TGTGCCAGTAGTAGCCGAGCATGGGGAAACACTGAAGCTTTCTTT.

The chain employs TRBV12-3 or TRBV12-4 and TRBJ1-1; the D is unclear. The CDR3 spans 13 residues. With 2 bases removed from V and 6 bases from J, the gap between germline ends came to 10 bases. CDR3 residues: CASSLTQSAEAFF. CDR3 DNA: TGTGCCAGCAGTTTAACCCAGTCAGCTGAAGCTTTCTTT.

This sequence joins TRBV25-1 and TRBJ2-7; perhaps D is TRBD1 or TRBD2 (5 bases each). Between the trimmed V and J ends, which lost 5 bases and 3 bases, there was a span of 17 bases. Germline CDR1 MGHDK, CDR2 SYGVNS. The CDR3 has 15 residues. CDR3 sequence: CASSYGARTIYEQYF. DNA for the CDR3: TGTGCCAGCAGTTACGGGGCCCGTACCATCTACGAGCAGTACTTC.

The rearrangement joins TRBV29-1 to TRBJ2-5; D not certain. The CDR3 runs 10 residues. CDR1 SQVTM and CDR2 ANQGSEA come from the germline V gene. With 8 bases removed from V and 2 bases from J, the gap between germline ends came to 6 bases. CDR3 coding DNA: TGCAGCATGGCACAAGAGACCCAGTACTTC. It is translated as CSMAQETQYF.

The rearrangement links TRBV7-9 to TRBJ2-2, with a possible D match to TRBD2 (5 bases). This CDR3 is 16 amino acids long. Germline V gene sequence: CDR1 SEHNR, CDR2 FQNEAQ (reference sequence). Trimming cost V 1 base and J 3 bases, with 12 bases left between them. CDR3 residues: CASSLDERADTGELFF. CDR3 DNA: TGTGCCAGCAGCTTAGATGAGAGGGCCGACACCGGGGAGCTGTTTTTT.

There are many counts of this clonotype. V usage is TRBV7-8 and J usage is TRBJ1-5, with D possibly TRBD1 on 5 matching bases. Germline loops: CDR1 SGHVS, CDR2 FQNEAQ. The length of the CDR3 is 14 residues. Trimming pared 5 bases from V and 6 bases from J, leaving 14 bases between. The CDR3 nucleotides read TGTGCCAGCAGCCTCCGGGAGGGGAGTCAGCCCCAGCATTTT. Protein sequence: CASSLREGSQPQHF.

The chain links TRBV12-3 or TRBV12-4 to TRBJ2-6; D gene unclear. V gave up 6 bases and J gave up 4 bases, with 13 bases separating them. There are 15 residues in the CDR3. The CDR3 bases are TGTGCCAGCAGCCAAGGTCCCCTCGGGGCCAACGTCCTGACTTTC. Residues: CASSQGPLGANVLTF.

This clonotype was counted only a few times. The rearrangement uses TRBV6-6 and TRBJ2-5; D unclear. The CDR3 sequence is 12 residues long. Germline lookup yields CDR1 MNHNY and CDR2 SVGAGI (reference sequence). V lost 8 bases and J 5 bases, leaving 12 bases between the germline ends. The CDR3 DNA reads TGTGCCAGCGCCCGGGCCGGGGAGACCCAGTACTTC. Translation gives CASARAGETQYF.

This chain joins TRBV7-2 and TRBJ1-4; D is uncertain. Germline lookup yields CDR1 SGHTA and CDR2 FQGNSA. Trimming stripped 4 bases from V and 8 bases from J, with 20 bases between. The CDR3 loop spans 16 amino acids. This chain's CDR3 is CASSSTVSFASEKLFF. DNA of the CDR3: TGTGCCAGCAGCTCTACCGTGTCGTTTGCGTCGGAAAAACTGTTTTTT.